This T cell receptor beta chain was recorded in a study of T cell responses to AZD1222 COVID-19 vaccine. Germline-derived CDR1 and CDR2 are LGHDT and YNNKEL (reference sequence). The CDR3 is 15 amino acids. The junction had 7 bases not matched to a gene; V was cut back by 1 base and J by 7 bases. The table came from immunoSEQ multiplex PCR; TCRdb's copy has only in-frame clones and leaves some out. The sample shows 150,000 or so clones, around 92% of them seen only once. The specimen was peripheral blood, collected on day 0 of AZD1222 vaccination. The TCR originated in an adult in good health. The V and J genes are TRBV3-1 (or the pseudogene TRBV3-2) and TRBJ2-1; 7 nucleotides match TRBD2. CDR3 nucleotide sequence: TGTGCCAGCAGCCAAGGGCCCGGACTAGGAAATGAGCAGTTCTTC. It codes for CASSQGPGLGNEQFF.